The clone carrying this T cell receptor (beta chain) showed up many times. This specimen comes from a study of metastatic and nonmetastatic thyroid tumors. How the authors handled the data: Using the CDR3 differences seen across clinicopathological groups, the authors built a distant-metastasis classifier for papillary thyroid cancer, which was meant to discriminate distant-metastatic patients. TCRdb re-analyzed the PCR reads using MiXCR. It is TCRdb's table, rather than the study itself, that gives the V and J calls and clone size. The sample has more than 25,000 clones, 20% to 25% seen once. Nobody among the patients had been given any treatment before thyroid surgery. The CDR3 extends over 17 amino acids. Germline V gene lookup returns CDR1 LGHNA and CDR2 YSLEER. V was shortened by 1 base and J by 3 bases, with 13 bases between the two germline ends.

The TCR comes from a male donor with papillary thyroid cancer or a benign thyroid nodule (not recorded which). Some clones in this sample may be carry-over from other donors' samples. The chain employs TRBV4-3 and TRBJ1-6; the D gene is possibly TRBD1 (5 bases). Specimen: blood. The CDR3 DNA is TGCGCCAGCAGCCAAGGGGTTGGGGGGAACTATAATTCACCCCTCCACTTT. Translating gives CASSQGVGGNYNSPLHF.